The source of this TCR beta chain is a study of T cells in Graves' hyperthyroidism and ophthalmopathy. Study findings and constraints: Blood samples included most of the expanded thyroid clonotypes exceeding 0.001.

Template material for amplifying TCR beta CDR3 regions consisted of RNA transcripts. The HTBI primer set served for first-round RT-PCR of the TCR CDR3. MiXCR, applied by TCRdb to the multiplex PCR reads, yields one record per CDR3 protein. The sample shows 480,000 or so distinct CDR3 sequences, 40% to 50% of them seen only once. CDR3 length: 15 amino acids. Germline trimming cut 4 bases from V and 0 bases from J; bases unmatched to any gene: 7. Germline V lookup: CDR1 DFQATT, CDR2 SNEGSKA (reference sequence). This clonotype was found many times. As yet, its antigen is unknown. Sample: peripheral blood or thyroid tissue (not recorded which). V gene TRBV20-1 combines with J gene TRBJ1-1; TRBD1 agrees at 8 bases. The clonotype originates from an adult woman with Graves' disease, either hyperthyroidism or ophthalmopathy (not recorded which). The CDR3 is CSANPRTGLNTEAFF. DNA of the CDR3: TGCAGTGCTAACCCGCGGACAGGGCTGAACACTGAAGCTTTCTTT.